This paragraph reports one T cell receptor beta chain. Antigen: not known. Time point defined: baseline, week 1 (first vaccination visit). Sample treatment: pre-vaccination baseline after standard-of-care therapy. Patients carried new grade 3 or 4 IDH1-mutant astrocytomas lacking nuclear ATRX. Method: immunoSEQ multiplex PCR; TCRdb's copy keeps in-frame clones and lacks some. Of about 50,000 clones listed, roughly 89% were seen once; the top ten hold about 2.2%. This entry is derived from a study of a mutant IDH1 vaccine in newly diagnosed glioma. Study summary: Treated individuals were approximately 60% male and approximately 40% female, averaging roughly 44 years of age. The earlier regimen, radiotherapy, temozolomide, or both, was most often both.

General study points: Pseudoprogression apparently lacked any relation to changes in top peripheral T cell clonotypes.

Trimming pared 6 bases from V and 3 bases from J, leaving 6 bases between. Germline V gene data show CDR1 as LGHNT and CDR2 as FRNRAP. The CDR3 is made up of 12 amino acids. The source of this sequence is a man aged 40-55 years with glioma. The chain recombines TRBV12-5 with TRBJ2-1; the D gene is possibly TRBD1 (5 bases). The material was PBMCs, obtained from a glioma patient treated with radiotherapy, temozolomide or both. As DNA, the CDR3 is TGTGCTAGTGGAGGGGACTACAATGAGCAGTTCTTC. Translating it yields CASGGDYNEQFF.